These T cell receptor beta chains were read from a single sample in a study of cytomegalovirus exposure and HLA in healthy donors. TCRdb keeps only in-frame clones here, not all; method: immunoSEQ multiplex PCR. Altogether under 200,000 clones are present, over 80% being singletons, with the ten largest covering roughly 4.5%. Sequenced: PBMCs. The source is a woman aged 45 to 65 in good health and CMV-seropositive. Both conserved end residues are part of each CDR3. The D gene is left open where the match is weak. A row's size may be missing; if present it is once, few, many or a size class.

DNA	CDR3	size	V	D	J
TGTGCCAGCAGCTTGGGTCAGGGGACCCAGTACTTC	CASSLGQGTQYF	.	TRBV5-8	.	TRBJ2-5
TGTGCCAGCAGCTCGGACCAGGGGATTGGGTATGGCTACACCTTC	CASSSDQGIGYGYTF	once	TRBV5-6	.	TRBJ1-2
TGCGCCAGCAGCTTGGACCCTTTGAACAGGGATCAAGAGACCCAGTACTTC	CASSLDPLNRDQETQYF	.	TRBV5-1	.	TRBJ2-5
TGCGCCAGCAGCCAGGAGGGGACTGGAAACACCATATATTTT	CASSQEGTGNTIYF	.	TRBV4-3	.	TRBJ1-3
TGTGCCAGCAGCCAAGAGTGGACAGGCCCCTCTGGAAACACCATATATTTT	CASSQEWTGPSGNTIYF	.	TRBV4-2	TRBD1	TRBJ1-3
TGCGCCAGCAGCCTCACAGGGGGACAAAGCTATGGCTACACCTTC	CASSLTGGQSYGYTF	.	TRBV5-1	TRBD1	TRBJ1-2
TGTGCCAGCAGCTCGGGACTAGAGGCGGATGAGCAGTTCTTC	CASSSGLEADEQFF	once	TRBV7-3	TRBD2	TRBJ2-1
TGTGCCAGCAGTACGGATAGCCCTCCTAACTATGGCTACACCTTC	CASSTDSPPNYGYTF	.	TRBV6-5	.	TRBJ1-2
TGTGCCAGCAGCGCTGTCGGGGGGTCTGGGGCCAACGTCCTGACTTTC	CASSAVGGSGANVLTF	.	TRBV9	TRBD2	TRBJ2-6
TGTGCCAGCAGCCCCGCCCCCACAGGGGGCATATATGGCTACACCTTC	CASSPAPTGGIYGYTF	.	TRBV7-2	TRBD1	TRBJ1-2
TGTGCCAGCTCACCACCTCAAATATACAGGACCAACACTGAAGCTTTCTTT	CASSPPQIYRTNTEAFF	.	TRBV18	.	TRBJ1-1
TGCGCCAGCAGCTTCACTAGCGCGGGAGGAAGCGAACGCGAGCAGTACTTC	CASSFTSAGGSEREQYF	.	TRBV4-1	TRBD2	TRBJ2-7
TGCGCCAGCAGCCCTAGGGCTAGCGGGGGATTTGAGCAGTACTTC	CASSPRASGGFEQYF	few	TRBV5-1	TRBD2	TRBJ2-7
TGTGCCAGTAGTATAGGAGGCGGGAGCTCCTACGAGCAGTACTTC	CASSIGGGSSYEQYF	.	TRBV19	TRBD2	TRBJ2-7
TGTGCCAGCAGCTTATCGCCTGACAGGGACCCTAATGAAAAACTGTTTTTT	CASSLSPDRDPNEKLFF	.	TRBV7-9	TRBD1	TRBJ1-4
TGTGCCAGCAGTTCTAAATCGGGGTTCCAAACCTACGAGCAGTACTTC	CASSSKSGFQTYEQYF	.	TRBV11-2	.	TRBJ2-7
TGCGCCAGCAGCTGGGGGTCTAGGGGGAGTGGGACCGAGCAGTACTTC	CASSWGSRGSGTEQYF	.	TRBV5-1	.	TRBJ2-7
TGTGCCATCAGCGAGCCGGGACAAGGGGCCTACGAGCAGTACTTC	CAISEPGQGAYEQYF	.	TRBV10-3	.	TRBJ2-7
TGTGCCTGCCATTATGGCTACACCTTC	CACHYGYTF	.	TRBV30	.	TRBJ1-2
TGTGCCAGCAGCCGACACGGACAGGACACCGGGGAGCTGTTTTTT	CASSRHGQDTGELFF	.	TRBV28	TRBD1	TRBJ2-2
TGTGCCAGCAGTCGGGCGGGAGCCTCCTACAATGAGCAGTTCTTC	CASSRAGASYNEQFF	.	TRBV11-2	TRBD2	TRBJ2-1
TGTGCCATCAGTCTAGCGGGGCCCTCTAGCACAGATACGCAGTATTTT	CAISLAGPSSTDTQYF	.	TRBV10-3	TRBD2	TRBJ2-3
TGCGCCAGCAGCCAAGATCAGGGGGAGATAAACACTGAAGCTTTCTTT	CASSQDQGEINTEAFF	.	TRBV4-3	TRBD1	TRBJ1-1
TGTTCCGGGACTAGCGGGGGTAATGAGCAGTTCTTC	CSGTSGGNEQFF	.	TRBV30	TRBD2	TRBJ2-1
TGCAGCGTTGAACCAGGGCGGGGGACTGAAGCTTTCTTT	CSVEPGRGTEAFF	.	TRBV29-1	.	TRBJ1-1
TGTGCCAGCAGTTCCACCGGCTATGGCTACACCTTC	CASSSTGYGYTF	.	TRBV6-5	.	TRBJ1-2
TGTGCCAGCTCACCCGGGACTAGCGGGGGGACCGGGCACTTC	CASSPGTSGGTGHF	.	TRBV18	TRBD2	TRBJ2-7
TGCGCCAGCAGTCCACAGGGTAACACTGAAGCTTTCTTT	CASSPQGNTEAFF	few	TRBV10-2	.	TRBJ1-1
TGTGCCAGCAGCCCGCGAACAGGGATTTTTACAGATACGCAGTATTTT	CASSPRTGIFTDTQYF	.	TRBV16	.	TRBJ2-3
TGTGCCAGCAGCGTAGCGTCAGGACAGGGCCCTGAAGCTTTCTTT	CASSVASGQGPEAFF	.	TRBV9	TRBD1	TRBJ1-1